The 4 T cell receptor beta chains presented below share a single source sample, sequenced in a study of blood T cell repertoires in COVID-19. Clones were read by immunoSEQ multiplex PCR, and TCRdb kept only the in-frame ones, dropping some. The top ten clones hold about 4.5% of a sample with 250,000 to 300,000 clones, less than 90% of them seen once. Sequencing was carried out using peripheral blood. The receptors were gathered from a man in his sixties who had recovered from COVID-19.

The V call is TRBV7-2, the J call TRBJ1-1; weak D call: TRBD1 (5 bases). From germline, CDR1 is SGHTA and CDR2 FQGNSA. V lost 8 bases and J lost 3, with 7 bases in between. CDR3 length: 11 residues. In nucleotides, the CDR3 is TGTGCCAGCCGACAGTACACTGAAGCTTTCTTT. Amino acids: CASRQYTEAFF.

The chain uses TRBV6-2 or TRBV6-3 and TRBJ1-5; D is possibly TRBD1 (6 bases). Germline CDR1 is MNHEY and CDR2 is SVGEGT. The CDR3 is 15 amino acids. V lost 4 bases and J 5 bases, leaving 15 bases between the germline ends. CDR3 in amino acids: CASSWTGTQDQPQHF. The CDR3 DNA sequence: TGTGCCAGCAGTTGGACCGGGACACAGGATCAGCCCCAGCATTTT.

In this sample, this clone turned up once. V and J are TRBV18 and TRBJ2-4; maybe TRBD1 (5 bases). This CDR3 comprises 15 residues. Per the germline V gene, CDR1 is KGHSH and CDR2 is LQKENI. V dropped 0 bases and J dropped 0 bases, with 6 bases sitting between them. CDR3 region: CASSPPTAAKNIQYF. CDR3 coding DNA: TGTGCCAGCTCACCACCGACAGCAGCCAAAAACATTCAGTACTTC. Filled out from reference TRBV18 and TRBJ2-4, the complete variable domain reads NAGVMQNPRHLVRRRGQEARLRCSPMKGHSHVYWYRQLPEEGLKFMVYLQKENIIDESGMPKERFSAEFPKEGPSILRIQQVVRGDSAAYFCASSPPTAAKNIQYFGAGTRLSVL.

This chain connects TRBV7-2 to TRBJ1-1; no clear D gene. Trimming took off 0 bases at V and 11 bases at J, with 16 bases between the two ends. This CDR3 spans 14 amino acids. CDR1 and CDR2 (germline): SGHTA, FQGNSA. This CDR3 is CASSLALTTQAAFF. The CDR3 DNA sequence: TGTGCCAGCAGCTTAGCGCTAACGACCCAGGCTGCTTTCTTT.